The sequence of this T cell receptor (beta chain) was determined in a study of T cells in Graves' hyperthyroidism and ophthalmopathy. Trimming took 7 bases from V and 5 from J, leaving 8 bases between them. The CDR3 sequence is 11 residues long. This clonotype was counted only a few times. TCR beta CDR3 regions were amplified from RNA. The primer set for the first-round RT-PCR of the TCR CDR3 was HTBI. TCRdb processed the multiplex PCR reads anew with MiXCR; each CDR3 protein has one entry. The repertoire has under 300,000 distinct CDR3 sequences, roughly 15% of them found once; the top ten carry over 25%.

The chain is built from TRBV12-3 or TRBV12-4 and TRBJ1-2; D unclear. The sequencing sample was made of blood. This clonotype originated in a woman aged 45-65 years with Graves' hyperthyroidism that later progressed to Graves' ophthalmopathy. The CDR3 sequence is CASTLGYGYTF. The CDR3 coding sequence is TGTGCCAGCACCCTGGGATATGGCTACACCTTC.